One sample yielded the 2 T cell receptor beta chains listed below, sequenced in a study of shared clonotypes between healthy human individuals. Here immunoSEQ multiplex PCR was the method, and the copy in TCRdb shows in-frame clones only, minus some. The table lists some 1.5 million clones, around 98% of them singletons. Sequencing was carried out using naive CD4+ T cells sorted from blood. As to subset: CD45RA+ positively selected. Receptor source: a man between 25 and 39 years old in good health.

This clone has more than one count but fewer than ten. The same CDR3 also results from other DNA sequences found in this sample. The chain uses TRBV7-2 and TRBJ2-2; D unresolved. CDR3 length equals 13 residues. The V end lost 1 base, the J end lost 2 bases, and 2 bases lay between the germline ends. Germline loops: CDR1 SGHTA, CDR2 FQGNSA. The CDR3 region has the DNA TGTGCCAGCAGCTTAGGAAACACCGGGGAGCTGTTTTTT. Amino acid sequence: CASSLGNTGELFF.

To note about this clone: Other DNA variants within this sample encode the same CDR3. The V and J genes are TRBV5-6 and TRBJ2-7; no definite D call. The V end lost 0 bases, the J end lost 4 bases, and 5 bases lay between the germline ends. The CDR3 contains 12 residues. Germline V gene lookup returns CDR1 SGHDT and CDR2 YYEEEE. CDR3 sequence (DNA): TGTGCCAGCAGCTTGGGCCTATACGAGCAGTACTTC. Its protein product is CASSLGLYEQYF.